This record concerns one T cell receptor beta chain sequence. Antigen specificity is unknown. The CDR3 totals 15 residues. Germline V gene lookup returns CDR1 SGHNT and CDR2 YENEEA. V was shortened by 5 bases and J by 0 bases, with 13 bases between the two germline ends. It was second doses at about 4 or about 12 weeks that were pooled. Profiling relied on immunoSEQ multiplex PCR, and the TCRdb table lists in-frame clones only, not all of them. The sample lists about 66,000 clones, roughly 80% occurring once. The sample originates from a study of T cell responses to AZD1222 COVID-19 vaccine. General study points: Spike-specific TCR repertoires showed rising breadth and depth after two AZD1222 doses. In the spike-specific TCR repertoire, nearly half reportedly target unmutated variant regions.

V gene TRBV11-3 combines with J gene TRBJ1-1, with D tentatively TRBD1 (6 bases). This specimen was peripheral blood, taken 28 days after the second AZD1222 dose. The TCR comes from an adult who received the AZD1222 COVID-19 vaccine. The chain's CDR3 is CASSHRTALNTEAFF. DNA for the CDR3: TGTGCCAGCAGCCATAGGACAGCCTTGAACACTGAAGCTTTCTTT.